Listed below are T cell receptor beta chains from one sample, sequenced in a study of blood T cell repertoires in COVID-19. TCRdb keeps only in-frame clones here, not all; method: immunoSEQ multiplex PCR. This sample has about 250,000 clones, with approximately 88% found just once. The specimen sequenced was peripheral blood. Receptors were obtained from a middle-aged woman who had recovered from COVID-19. Each CDR3 is given with its conserved first and last residue. The D gene is left open where the match is weak. Not all rows give a size; the values are once, few, many and, for expanded clones, a class.

J gene,clone size,D gene,V gene,CDR3 protein,CDR3 DNA
TRBJ2-5,NA,TRBD1,TRBV18,CASSPLRTGRETQYF,TGTGCCAGCTCACCACTGAGGACAGGGCGGGAGACCCAGTACTTC
TRBJ2-7,NA,TRBD1,TRBV7-2,CASSGTGGARNYEQYF,TGTGCCAGCAGCGGGACAGGGGGCGCACGGAACTACGAGCAGTACTTC
TRBJ2-5,NA,NA,TRBV21-1,CASSKERGHREAYQETQYF,TGTGCCAGCAGCAAAGAGAGGGGACACCGCGAGGCGTACCAAGAGACCCAGTACTTC
TRBJ2-5,once,TRBD2,TRBV4-2,CASSQEGHGGLGGGSKTQYF,TGTGCCAGCAGCCAAGAAGGGCACGGAGGACTAGGAGGTGGGTCAAAGACCCAGTACTTC
TRBJ2-7,few,NA,TRBV6-1,CASSEALGSSSPPEQYF,TGTGCCAGCAGTGAAGCCCTTGGTAGCTCCTCCCCGCCCGAGCAGTACTTC
TRBJ2-3,NA,NA,TRBV10-3,CAIRRGTDKTDTQYF,TGTGCCATCAGGCGCGGGACTGATAAAACAGATACGCAGTATTTT
TRBJ2-1,NA,NA,TRBV2,CASGPSLVPGVNEQFF,TGTGCCAGCGGACCCTCACTAGTTCCAGGGGTCAATGAGCAGTTCTTC
TRBJ2-7,NA,TRBD1,TRBV11-1,CASSRGQYTSYEQYF,TGTGCCAGCAGCAGGGGACAGTATACCTCCTACGAGCAGTACTTC
TRBJ1-6,NA,NA,TRBV30,CAWSVLSAGSYNSPLHF,TGTGCCTGGAGTGTATTGTCGGCAGGCTCCTATAATTCACCCCTCCACTTT
TRBJ2-3,NA,TRBD1,TRBV6-1,CASSEEPLRTGDTDTQYF,TGTGCCAGCAGTGAAGAGCCCCTCCGGACAGGGGACACAGATACGCAGTATTTT
TRBJ1-4,NA,TRBD1,TRBV7-8,CASTVLPGTANEKLFF,TGTGCCAGCACCGTCCTACCCGGGACAGCGAATGAAAAACTGTTTTTT
TRBJ2-5,NA,NA,TRBV30,CAWRLAAPETQYF,TGTGCCTGGAGGCTAGCAGCACCGGAGACCCAGTACTTC
TRBJ2-3,NA,NA,TRBV30,CAWSETGDTQYF,TGTGCCTGGAGCGAGACAGGAGATACGCAGTATTTT
TRBJ1-1,NA,TRBD1,TRBV28,CASSSPGQLNTEAFF,TGTGCCAGCAGTTCCCCGGGACAGCTGAACACTGAAGCTTTCTTT
TRBJ2-3,NA,NA,TRBV9,CASSVLVADTQYF,TGTGCCAGCAGCGTACTAGTTGCAGATACGCAGTATTTT
TRBJ2-5,NA,TRBD2,TRBV4-1,CASSHHRGTSGRETQYF,TGCGCCAGCAGCCACCATCGTGGGACTAGCGGGAGAGAGACCCAGTACTTC
TRBJ2-2,few,NA,TRBV15,CATAAQNTGELFF,TGTGCCACTGCGGCACAAAACACCGGGGAGCTGTTTTTT
TRBJ2-5,NA,NA,TRBV24-1,CATSDLYSETQYF,TGTGCCACCAGTGATTTGTACTCAGAGACCCAGTACTTC
TRBJ2-4,once,TRBD1,TRBV9,CASSERPGQGGIQYF,TGTGCCAGCAGCGAGCGACCGGGACAGGGAGGCATTCAGTACTTC
TRBJ2-3,NA,TRBD1,TRBV19,CASSVRTGTTDTQYF,TGTGCCAGTAGTGTCAGGACAGGAACCACAGATACGCAGTATTTT
TRBJ2-3,NA,NA,TRBV6-5,CASSYSRGSTDTQYF,TGTGCCAGCAGTTACTCGAGAGGGAGCACAGATACGCAGTATTTT
TRBJ2-7,NA,TRBD1,TRBV6-5,CASTWGQAYEQYF,TGTGCCAGCACCTGGGGACAGGCCTACGAGCAGTACTTC
TRBJ2-2,NA,NA,TRBV14,CASSLTIRRDTGELFF,TGTGCCAGCAGCCTCACAATCAGACGGGACACCGGGGAGCTGTTTTTT
TRBJ1-2,NA,NA,TRBV28,CASSLLVLARGYTF,TGTGCCAGCAGTTTACTCGTATTAGCTCGCGGCTACACCTTC
TRBJ2-3,NA,NA,TRBV5-1,CASIPDMSTDTQYF,TGCGCCAGCATCCCAGACATGAGCACAGATACGCAGTATTTT
TRBJ2-1,NA,TRBD2,TRBV5-1,CASSAGTSGGVANEQFF,TGCGCCAGCAGCGCCGGGACTAGCGGGGGGGTCGCCAATGAGCAGTTCTTC